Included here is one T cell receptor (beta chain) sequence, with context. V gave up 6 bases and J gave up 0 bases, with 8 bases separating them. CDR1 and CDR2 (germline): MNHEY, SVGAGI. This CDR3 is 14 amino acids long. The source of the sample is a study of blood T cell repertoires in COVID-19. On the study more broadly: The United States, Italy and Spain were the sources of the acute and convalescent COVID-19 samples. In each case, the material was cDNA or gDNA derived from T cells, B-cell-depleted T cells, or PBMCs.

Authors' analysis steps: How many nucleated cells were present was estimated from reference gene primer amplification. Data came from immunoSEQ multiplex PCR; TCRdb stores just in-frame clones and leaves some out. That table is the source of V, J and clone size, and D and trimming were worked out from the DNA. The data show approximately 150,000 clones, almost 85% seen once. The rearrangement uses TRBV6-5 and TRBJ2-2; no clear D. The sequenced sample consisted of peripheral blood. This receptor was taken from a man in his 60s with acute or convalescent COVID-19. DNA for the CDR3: TGTGCCAGCAGCCGGGTACCGAACACCGGGGAGCTGTTTTTT. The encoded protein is CASSRVPNTGELFF.